This T cell receptor beta chain was observed in a study of glioma-infiltrating T cells. Germline V lookup: CDR1 MNHNY, CDR2 SVGAGI (reference sequence). Deletions cut 2 bases from V and 7 bases from J, with 18 bases between. The CDR3 covers 16 residues. TCR alpha and beta CDR3 regions were amplified from RNA using iRepertoire nested multiplex PCR. In TCRdb, the multiplex PCR reads were re-called with MiXCR into one record per CDR3 protein. Here the sample spans more than 20,000 distinct CDR3 sequences, just under 25% being singletons. Within the sample, this clonotype is medium-sized. The sequence was collected from a human donor with low-grade glioma or glioblastoma, undergoing nonglioma brain surgery, or in good health (not recorded which). Sample: glioma tissue, nonneoplastic brain tissue, or PBMCs (not recorded which). The chain recombines TRBV6-6 with TRBJ2-1; D possibly matches TRBD1 or TRBD2 (7 bases each). The CDR3 sequence is CASSYQGGGLVNEQFF. Written as DNA, the CDR3 is TGTGCCAGCAGTTACCAGGGGGGGGGCCTAGTTAATGAGCAGTTCTTC.